A single sample gave rise to the 10 T cell receptor beta chains below, sequenced in a study of T cells in Graves' hyperthyroidism and ophthalmopathy. TCR beta CDR3 sequences were amplified from RNA transcripts. In the first-round RT-PCR of the TCR CDR3, the HTBI primer set was used. Via MiXCR, TCRdb re-called the multiplex PCR reads, giving one row per CDR3 protein. Of 600,000 or so distinct CDR3 sequences in the sample, approximately 14% were seen once. The sequencing sample was made of blood. These receptors all stem from a woman aged 50 to 60 with Graves' ophthalmopathy.

Note on this clonotype: Germline is not matched at one junction end, which may reflect a read error. This chain uses TRBV28 with TRBJ2-1; no clear D. CDR3 length equals 16 residues. Germline CDR1 is MDHEN and CDR2 is SYDVKM. The CDR3 DNA follows: TGTGCCTGCAGTCCCGCCCACTTAGAGAGCTACAATGAGCAGTTCTTC. Protein product: CACSPAHLESYNEQFF.

The chain is built from TRBV4-2 and TRBJ2-3; TRBD2 might be the D (5 bases). CDR3 size: 15 residues. The V end lost 2 bases, the J end lost 2 bases, and 11 bases lay between the germline ends. The germline CDR1 and CDR2 sequences are LGHNA and YNFKEQ. Here the CDR3 DNA reads TGTGCCAGCAGCCAACAAGCGGAGACCACAGATACGCAGTATTTT. Amino acids: CASSQQAETTDTQYF.

The J gene is TRBJ2-7, the V gene TRBV19; no firm D call. V was cut by 2 bases and J by 6 bases, with 14 bases left in between. CDR1 LNHDA and CDR2 SQIVND come from the germline V gene (reference sequence). The CDR3 is made up of 14 amino acids. CDR3 sequence: CASSISRAVGEQYF. CDR3 DNA: TGTGCCAGTAGTATAAGTCGGGCTGTCGGCGAGCAGTACTTC.

This clonotype was seen only a few times. The CDR3 DNA is TGTGCCAGCAAAAGTTACGGGGGACAGGCGAACACCGGGGAGCTGTTTTTT. Translating it yields CASKSYGGQANTGELFF. This chain uses TRBV6-2 or TRBV6-3 with TRBJ2-2, with TRBD1 matching 8 bases. V was clipped by 7 bases and J by 0 bases; unmatched bases: 10. Germline CDR1 reads MNHEY; CDR2 reads SVGEGT. The CDR3 is 17 amino acids.

This chain uses TRBV7-9 with TRBJ2-3, with D perhaps TRBD2 (6 bases). The CDR3 runs 15 residues. CDR1 SEHNR and CDR2 FQNEAQ come from the germline V gene (reference sequence). The V end lost 8 bases, the J end lost 5 bases, and 20 bases lay between the germline ends. As DNA, the CDR3 is TGTGCCAGCCGGCGGCAGCTAGCGCTCGGAGATACGCAGTATTTT. This codes for CASRRQLALGDTQYF.

This chain uses TRBV6-5 with TRBJ2-1; 13 bases map to TRBD2. J was trimmed by 9 bases and V by 4 bases; bases with no gene match: 6. This CDR3 is built from 15 residues. Germline V gives CDR1 MNHEY, CDR2 SVGAGI. The CDR3 region is CASSSTSGRIAEQFF. The CDR3 DNA is TGTGCCAGCAGTTCGACTAGCGGGAGGATTGCTGAGCAGTTCTTC.

This clonotype was recorded a few times. The junction shows a germline mismatch at one end, possibly a read error. The chain joins TRBV7-7 to TRBJ2-1; the D is unclear. Germline lookup yields CDR1 SSHAT and CDR2 FNYEAQ (reference sequence). The CDR3 spans 17 residues. DNA for the CDR3: TGTGCTAGCAGCCCTGGTAGCCTACCTAGCTCCTACAATGAGCAGTTCTTC. It is translated as CASSPGSLPSSYNEQFF.

This clonotype was seen ten or more times. The V gene is TRBV12-3 or TRBV12-4, the J gene TRBJ2-5; TRBD2 might be the D (5 bases). The CDR3 is 14 amino acids. V was shortened by 3 bases and J by 5 bases, with 13 bases between the two germline ends. CDR3 sequence: CASSLADYRETQYF. CDR3 nucleotide sequence: TGTGCCAGCAGTTTGGCAGACTATCGGGAGACCCAGTACTTC.

The genes are TRBV7-2 and TRBJ2-1, with D perhaps matching TRBD1 or TRBD2 (6 bases each). Germline V gene sequence: CDR1 SGHTA, CDR2 FQGNSA. V lost 7 bases and J lost 3, with 13 bases in between. The length of the CDR3 is 14 residues. CDR3 bases: TGTGCCAGCACCCTAAGGGGGGACTACAATGAGCAGTTCTTC. This codes for CASTLRGDYNEQFF. The full variable domain, rest sourced from reference TRBV7-2 and TRBJ2-1, is GAGVSQSPSNKVTEKGKDVELRCDPISGHTALYWYRQSLGQGLEFLIYFQGNSAPDKSGLPSDRFSAERTGGSVSTLTIQRTQQEDSAVYLCASTLRGDYNEQFFGPGTRLTVL.

The J gene is TRBJ2-2, the V gene TRBV28; 11 bases line up with TRBD2. Per germline, CDR1 MDHEN and CDR2 SYDVKM. Losses at the gene ends were 3 bases for V and 2 bases for J; bases not matched to a gene: 14. CDR3 length: 20 amino acids. CDR3 nucleotides: TGTGCCAGCAGTTTTTGGTCCGCTAGCGGGAGGTTGGGTAACACCGGGGAGCTGTTTTTT. Translation gives CASSFWSASGRLGNTGELFF.